This passage covers 21 T cell receptor beta chains from one sample sequenced in a study of Tregs in tolerant kidney transplant recipients. The method was immunoSEQ multiplex PCR; TCRdb's version includes in-frame clones alone and lacks a portion of them. This table has roughly 120,000 clones, almost 95% appearing once. The specimen was CD4+ T cells from blood. These receptors all stem from a human donor in good health.

This chain's CDR3 is CASSASGLGNNEQFF. In DNA form, the CDR3 reads TGTGCCAGCAGCGCCTCGGGACTAGGGAACAATGAGCAGTTCTTC. V gene TRBV7-2 combines with J gene TRBJ2-1, with 8 bases lining up with TRBD2. Germline loops: CDR1 SGHTA, CDR2 FQGNSA. The CDR3 is 15 amino acids. V trimming: 5 bases; J trimming: 5 bases; junction bases outside the gene matches: 8. Full variable domain (rest looked up from reference TRBV7-2 and TRBJ2-1): GAGVSQSPSNKVTEKGKDVELRCDPISGHTALYWYRQSLGQGLEFLIYFQGNSAPDKSGLPSDRFSAERTGGSVSTLTIQRTQQEDSAVYLCASSASGLGNNEQFFGPGTRLTVL.

The chain has TRBV11-1 and TRBJ1-1; D remains ambiguous. Trimming took 1 base from V and 1 from J, leaving 10 bases between them. CDR1 SGHAT and CDR2 FQDESV come from the germline V gene (reference sequence). The CDR3 has 15 residues. The CDR3 coding sequence is TGTGCCAGCAGCTTAGGATGGGGAGGGAACACTGAAGCTTTCTTT. It specifies CASSLGWGGNTEAFF.

The gene calls are TRBV6-1 and TRBJ2-2, with no clear D. The CDR3 covers 15 residues. The germline CDR1 and CDR2 sequences are MNHNS and SASEGT. Trimming took off 5 bases at V and 8 bases at J, with 18 bases between the two ends. Written as DNA, the CDR3 is TGTGCCAGCAGTAACGCACGGATCCCTATAGGGGAGCTGTTTTTT. This encodes CASSNARIPIGELFF.

The V call is TRBV5-5, the J call TRBJ1-3, with D tentatively TRBD1 (6 bases). The CDR3 spans 14 residues. V was shortened by 3 bases and J by 3 bases, with 10 bases between the two germline ends. Germline V CDR1 and CDR2: SGHKS, YYEKEE (reference sequence). Written as DNA, the CDR3 is TGTGCCAGCAGCTCCCCAGGGGTTGGAAACACCATATATTTT. Translating it yields CASSSPGVGNTIYF. Looking up the rest from reference TRBV5-5 and TRBJ1-3 gives the full variable domain: DAGVTQSPTHLIKTRGQQVTLRCSPISGHKSVSWYQQVLGQGPQFIFQYYEKEERGRGNFPDRFSARQFPNYSSELNVNALLLGDSALYLCASSSPGVGNTIYFGEGSWLTVV.

J is TRBJ1-1 and V is TRBV7-9; TRBD1 aligns across 9 bases. The ends lost 2 bases at V and 0 bases at J; junction bases unmatched: 1. The length of the CDR3 is 15 residues. Germline CDR1 reads SEHNR; CDR2 reads FQNEAQ (reference sequence). The CDR3 region has the DNA TGTGCCAGCAGCTTAAGACAGGGGGTGAACACTGAAGCTTTCTTT. Its translation is CASSLRQGVNTEAFF. The variable domain in full, completed from reference TRBV7-9 and TRBJ1-1, reads DTGVSQNPRHKITKRGQNVTFRCDPISEHNRLYWYRQTLGQGPEFLTYFQNEAQLEKSRLLSDRFSAERPKGSFSTLEIQRTEQGDSAMYLCASSLRQGVNTEAFFGQGTRLTVV.

The rearrangement joins TRBV7-7 to TRBJ2-5, with D perhaps TRBD2 (6 bases). The V gene lost 5 bases and the J gene lost 7 bases, with 8 bases spanning the gap. This CDR3 spans 11 amino acids. CDR1 is SSHAT, CDR2 FNYEAQ, per germline (reference sequence). CDR3 nucleotides: TGTGCCAGCAGCAACGGGGGGACCCAGTACTTC. Translating it yields CASSNGGTQYF.

The chain joins TRBV5-1 to TRBJ1-1; TRBD1 might be the D (5 bases). Trimming took 2 bases from V and 3 from J, leaving 11 bases between them. Looked up from germline, CDR1 is SGHRS and CDR2 is YFSETQ. This CDR3 is 14 amino acids long. In DNA, the CDR3 is TGCGCCAGCAGCTTCAAGGGGTTCGACACTGAAGCTTTCTTT. Encoded protein: CASSFKGFDTEAFF.

The rearrangement joins TRBV2 to TRBJ2-5; D possibly corresponds to TRBD1 (6 bases). V lost 7 bases, J lost 2 bases, and 26 bases lay in between. The germline gives CDR1 SNHLY, CDR2 FYNNEI. The CDR3 loop spans 18 amino acids. The CDR3 nucleotides read TGTGCCAGCACGTTCAGGTCCCACAGGGTGGTAGGGCAAGAGACCCAGTACTTC. Translation gives CASTFRSHRVVGQETQYF.

The chain carries TRBV5-1 and TRBJ2-7; tentatively, D is TRBD1 (6 bases). Germline loops: CDR1 SGHRS, CDR2 YFSETQ. CDR3 length equals 14 residues. Trimming removed 1 base at V and 3 bases at J, with 11 bases between. The CDR3 here is CASSLLDRGYEQYF. The CDR3 DNA sequence: TGCGCCAGCAGCTTGTTGGACAGAGGCTACGAGCAGTACTTC.

V gene TRBV5-1 combines with J gene TRBJ1-6; D not resolved. The length of the CDR3 is 16 residues. Germline values: CDR1 SGHRS, CDR2 YFSETQ. Trimming removed 0 bases from V and 1 base from J, with 8 bases in between. The CDR3 sequence is CASSLVGDSYNSPLHF. The CDR3 coding sequence is TGCGCCAGCAGCTTGGTTGGGGATTCCTATAATTCACCCCTCCACTTT.

The V and J genes are TRBV5-1 and TRBJ2-7; D possibly corresponds to TRBD2 (7 bases). V was shortened by 6 bases and J by 2 bases, with 18 bases between the two germline ends. The CDR3 length is 15 residues. CDR1 and CDR2 from the germline V gene are SGHRS and YFSETQ. CDR3 region: CASTTEGGGAYEQYF. In DNA, the CDR3 is TGCGCCAGCACTACTGAGGGCGGGGGCGCCTACGAGCAGTACTTC.

This clone appeared a single time. This sequence joins TRBV6-1 and TRBJ1-1; D uncertain. This CDR3 has 14 amino acids. Trimming removed 8 bases at V and 6 bases at J, with 19 bases between. Germline CDR1 and CDR2: MNHNS and SASEGT. DNA of the CDR3: TGTGCCAGCGGCAGTGTGGGTCCCCTTGCTGAAGCTTTCTTT. Translating it yields CASGSVGPLAEAFF.

The chain employs TRBV6-1 and TRBJ2-7; TRBD2 matches at 8 bases. V was pared by 8 bases and J by 4 bases, with 13 bases of the junction left unmatched. Germline values: CDR1 MNHNS, CDR2 SASEGT. The CDR3 is made up of 15 amino acids. CDR3: CASAEATSATYEQYF. In DNA form, the CDR3 reads TGTGCCAGCGCGGAGGCGACTAGCGCCACTTACGAGCAGTACTTC.

The chain joins TRBV2 to TRBJ1-4; TRBD1 matches 7 bases. Germline-derived CDR1 and CDR2 are SNHLY and FYNNEI. J was trimmed by 7 bases and V by 6 bases; bases with no gene match: 5. This CDR3 has 13 amino acids. CDR3 in DNA: TGTGCCAGCAGCCAGACAGGGTTTGAAAAACTGTTTTTT. It encodes CASSQTGFEKLFF.

The chain couples TRBV7-2 to TRBJ1-2; 9 positions agree with TRBD1. This CDR3 has 13 amino acids. Unmatched junction bases numbered 5, after V lost 7 bases and J lost 5 bases. Germline V gene sequence: CDR1 SGHTA, CDR2 FQGNSA. The CDR3 spells CASTPGQGYGYTF. The CDR3 coding sequence is TGTGCCAGCACCCCGGGACAGGGATATGGCTACACCTTC.

This chain connects TRBV5-1 to TRBJ2-7; no clear D gene. The CDR3 totals 14 residues. Germline V CDR1 and CDR2: SGHRS, YFSETQ. Trimming pared 0 bases from V and 2 bases from J, leaving 9 bases between. CDR3 sequence (DNA): TGCGCCAGCAGCTTGGCCGACGGACCCTACGAGCAGTACTTC. Encoded protein: CASSLADGPYEQYF.

The rearrangement joins TRBV6-1 to TRBJ2-7; possibly TRBD1 for D (6 bases). The germline V gene has CDR1 MNHNS and CDR2 SASEGT. V lost 6 bases to trimming and J lost 2 bases, with 17 bases between them. This CDR3 has 15 residues. CDR3 residues: CASSPPRTATYEQYF. The CDR3 DNA follows: TGTGCCAGCAGCCCCCCCAGGACAGCGACCTACGAGCAGTACTTC.

The chain joins TRBV5-1 to TRBJ2-7, with 7 bases identical to TRBD2. This CDR3 is 16 amino acids long. Germline V lookup: CDR1 SGHRS, CDR2 YFSETQ. J lost 1 base, V lost 4 bases, and 11 bases had no gene match. This chain's CDR3 is CASSTGGTAGSYEQYF. CDR3 sequence (DNA): TGCGCCAGCAGCACCGGGGGGACGGCTGGGTCCTACGAGCAGTACTTC.

The gene calls are TRBV5-5 and TRBJ1-5; D ambiguous. CDR1 is SGHKS, CDR2 YYEKEE, per germline (reference sequence). The germline V and J ends were trimmed by 0 bases and 4 bases, with 8 bases remaining between them. The CDR3 has 14 residues. The CDR3 coding sequence is TGTGCCAGCAGCTTGGGGGGTGGAAATCAGCCCCAGCATTTT. Protein product: CASSLGGGNQPQHF.

On this clone: Relative to the germline gene, one junction end is altered; a read error may explain this. V usage is TRBV11-2 and J usage is TRBJ1-1; weak D call: TRBD1 (6 bases). Per the germline V gene, CDR1 is SGHAT and CDR2 is FQNNGV. The CDR3 has 16 residues. CDR3 in amino acids: CASSLEVQGSNTEAFF. The DNA of the CDR3 is TGTGCCAGCAGCCTAGAGGTTCAGGGGTCGAACACTGAAGCTTTCTTT. Based on the CDR3 plus reference TRBV11-2 and TRBJ1-1, the full variable domain is EAGVAQSPRYKIIEKRQSVAFWCNPISGHATLYWYQQILGQGPKLLIQFQNNGVVDDSQLPKDRFSAERLKGVDSTLKIQPAKLEDSAVYLCASSLEVQGSNTEAFFGQGTRLTVV.

This clone has only one observation. This chain links TRBV6-5 with TRBJ2-1; D possibly corresponds to TRBD1 (5 bases). Trimming took off 2 bases at V and 0 bases at J, with 11 bases between the two ends. CDR3 length equals 16 residues. Germline V CDR1 and CDR2: MNHEY, SVGAGI. The CDR3 DNA is TGTGCCAGCAGTTACGACAGATTTAACTCCTACAATGAGCAGTTCTTC. Translating it yields CASSYDRFNSYNEQFF.